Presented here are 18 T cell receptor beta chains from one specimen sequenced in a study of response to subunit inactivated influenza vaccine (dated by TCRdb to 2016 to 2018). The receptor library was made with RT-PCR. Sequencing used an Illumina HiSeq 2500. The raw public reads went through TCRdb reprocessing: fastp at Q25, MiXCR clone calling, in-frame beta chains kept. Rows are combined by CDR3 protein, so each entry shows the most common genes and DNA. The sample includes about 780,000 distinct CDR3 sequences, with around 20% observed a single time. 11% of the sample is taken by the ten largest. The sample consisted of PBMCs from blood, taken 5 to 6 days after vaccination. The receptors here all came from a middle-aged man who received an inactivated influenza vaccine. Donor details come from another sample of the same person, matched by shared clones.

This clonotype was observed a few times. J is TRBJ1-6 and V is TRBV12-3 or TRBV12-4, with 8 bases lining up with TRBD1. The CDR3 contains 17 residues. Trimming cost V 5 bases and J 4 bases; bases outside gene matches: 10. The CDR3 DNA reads TGTGCCAGCAGTCCAGGACAGGGTTTGATATATAATTCACCCCTCCACTTT. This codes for CASSPGQGLIYNSPLHF.

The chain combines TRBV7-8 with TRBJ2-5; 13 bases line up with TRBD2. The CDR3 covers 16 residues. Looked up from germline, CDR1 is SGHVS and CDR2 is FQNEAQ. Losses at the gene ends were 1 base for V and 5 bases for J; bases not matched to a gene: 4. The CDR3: CASSLVGTSGAETQYF. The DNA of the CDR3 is TGTGCCAGCAGCTTAGTAGGGACTAGCGGGGCCGAGACCCAGTACTTC.

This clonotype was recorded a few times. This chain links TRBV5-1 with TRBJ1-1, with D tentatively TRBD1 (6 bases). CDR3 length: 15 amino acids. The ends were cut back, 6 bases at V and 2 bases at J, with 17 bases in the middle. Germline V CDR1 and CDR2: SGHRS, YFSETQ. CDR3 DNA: TGCGCCAGCACCCGAACCGGGACATCAAACACTGAAGCTTTCTTT. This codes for CASTRTGTSNTEAFF.

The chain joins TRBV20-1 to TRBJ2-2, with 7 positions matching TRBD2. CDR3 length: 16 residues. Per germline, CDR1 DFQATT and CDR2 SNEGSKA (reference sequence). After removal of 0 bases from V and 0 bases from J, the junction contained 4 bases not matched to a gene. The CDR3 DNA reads TGCAGTGCTAGAGATTTGGGGGGGACGAACACCGGGGAGCTGTTTTTT. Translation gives CSARDLGGTNTGELFF.

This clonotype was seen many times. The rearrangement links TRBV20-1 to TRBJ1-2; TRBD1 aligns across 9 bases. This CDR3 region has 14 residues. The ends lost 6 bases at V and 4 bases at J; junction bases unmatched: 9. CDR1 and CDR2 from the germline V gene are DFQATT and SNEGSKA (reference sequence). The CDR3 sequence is CSAVGQGLIYGYTF. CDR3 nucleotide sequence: TGCAGTGCCGTCGGACAGGGGTTGATCTATGGCTACACCTTC.

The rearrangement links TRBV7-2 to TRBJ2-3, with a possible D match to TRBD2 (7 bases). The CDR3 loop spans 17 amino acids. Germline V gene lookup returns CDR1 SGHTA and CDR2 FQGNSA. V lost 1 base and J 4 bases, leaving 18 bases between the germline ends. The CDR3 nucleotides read TGTGCCAGCAGCTTAGTCTGGGGGGGGGCCGTAGCAGATACGCAGTATTTT. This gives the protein CASSLVWGGAVADTQYF.

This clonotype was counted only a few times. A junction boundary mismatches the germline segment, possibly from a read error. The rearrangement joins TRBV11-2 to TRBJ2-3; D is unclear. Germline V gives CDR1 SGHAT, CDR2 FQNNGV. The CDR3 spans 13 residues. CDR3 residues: CASSLSSPRVPHF. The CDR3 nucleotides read TGTGCCAGCAGCTTATCATCCCCTAGAGTTCCGCATTTT.

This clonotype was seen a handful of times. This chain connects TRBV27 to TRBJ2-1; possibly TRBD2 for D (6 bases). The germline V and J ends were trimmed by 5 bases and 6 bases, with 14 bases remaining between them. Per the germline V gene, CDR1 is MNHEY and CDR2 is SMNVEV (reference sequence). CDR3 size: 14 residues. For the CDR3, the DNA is TGTGCCAGCAGTGGCGGGACTTCAGGCAATGAGCAGTTCTTC. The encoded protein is CASSGGTSGNEQFF.

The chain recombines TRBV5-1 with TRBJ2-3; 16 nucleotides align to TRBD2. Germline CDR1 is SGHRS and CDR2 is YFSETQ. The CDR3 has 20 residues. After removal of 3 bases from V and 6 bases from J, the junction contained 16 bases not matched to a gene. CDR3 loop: CASSYLPGLAGGPRLDTQYF. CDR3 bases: TGCGCCAGCAGCTACCTCCCGGGACTAGCGGGAGGGCCACGGCTCGATACGCAGTATTTT.

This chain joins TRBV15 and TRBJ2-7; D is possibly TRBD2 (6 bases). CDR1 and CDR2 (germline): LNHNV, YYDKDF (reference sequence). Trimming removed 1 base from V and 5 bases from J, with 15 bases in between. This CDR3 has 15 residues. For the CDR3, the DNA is TGTGCCACCAGCAGAGGTGGGGCCCCGGGGGACGAGCAGTACTTC. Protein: CATSRGGAPGDEQYF.

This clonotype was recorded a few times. CDR3 DNA: TGCAGCGTTGAATTTGAACAGGGTGGCTACACCTTC. It codes for CSVEFEQGGYTF. The chain has TRBV29-1 and TRBJ1-2; a weak D match, TRBD1 (6 bases). The germline CDR1 and CDR2 sequences are SQVTM and ANQGSEA. The germline V and J ends were trimmed by 2 bases and 7 bases, with 11 bases remaining between them. The CDR3 extends over 12 amino acids.

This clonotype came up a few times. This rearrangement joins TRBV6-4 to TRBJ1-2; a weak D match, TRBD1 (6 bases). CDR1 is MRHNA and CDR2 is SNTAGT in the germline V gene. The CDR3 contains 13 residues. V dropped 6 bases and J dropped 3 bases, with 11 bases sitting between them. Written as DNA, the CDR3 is TGTGCCAGCAGCCGAGACAGGTACTATGGCTACACCTTC. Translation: CASSRDRYYGYTF.

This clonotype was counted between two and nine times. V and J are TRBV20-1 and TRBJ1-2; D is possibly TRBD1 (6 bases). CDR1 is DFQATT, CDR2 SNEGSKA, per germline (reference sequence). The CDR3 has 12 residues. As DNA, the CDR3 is TGCGCCGTGGGGGGGCCCAACTATGGCTACACCTTC. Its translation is CAVGGPNYGYTF.

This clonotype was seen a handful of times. CDR3 coding DNA: TGTGCCAGCAGTTTGGCCGACAGGATCGAGCAGTACTTC. It encodes CASSLADRIEQYF. The V gene is TRBV27, the J gene TRBJ2-7, with TRBD1 as a possible D gene (6 bases). The CDR3 consists of 13 residues. CDR1 is MNHEY, CDR2 SMNVEV, per germline (reference sequence). The V end lost 3 bases, the J end lost 6 bases, and 12 bases lay between the germline ends.

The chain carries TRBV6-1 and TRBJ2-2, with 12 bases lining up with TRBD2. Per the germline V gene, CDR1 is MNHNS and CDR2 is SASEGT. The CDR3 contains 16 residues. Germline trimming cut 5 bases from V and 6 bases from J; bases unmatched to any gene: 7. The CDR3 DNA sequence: TGTGCCAGCAGTCCCCGACTAGCGGGAGTGGCCGGGGAGCTGTTTTTT. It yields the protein CASSPRLAGVAGELFF.

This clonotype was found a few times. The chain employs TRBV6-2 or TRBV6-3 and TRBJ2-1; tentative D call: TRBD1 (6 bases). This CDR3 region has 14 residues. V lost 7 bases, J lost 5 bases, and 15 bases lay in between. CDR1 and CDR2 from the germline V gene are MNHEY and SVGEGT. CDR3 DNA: TGTGCCAGCATGCGGACGCACAGGGACAATGAGCAGTTCTTC. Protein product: CASMRTHRDNEQFF.

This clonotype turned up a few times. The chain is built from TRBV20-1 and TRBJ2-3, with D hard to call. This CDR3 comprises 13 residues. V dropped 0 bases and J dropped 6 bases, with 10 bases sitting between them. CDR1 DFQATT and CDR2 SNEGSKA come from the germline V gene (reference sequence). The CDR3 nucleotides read TGCAGTGCTAGAGATCTTAATACGGATACGCAGTATTTT. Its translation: CSARDLNTDTQYF.

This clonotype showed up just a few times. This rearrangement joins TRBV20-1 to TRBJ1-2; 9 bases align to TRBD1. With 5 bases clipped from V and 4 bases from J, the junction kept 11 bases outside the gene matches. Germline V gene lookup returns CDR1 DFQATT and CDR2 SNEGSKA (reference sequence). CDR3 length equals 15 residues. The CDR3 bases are TGCAGTGCTTCTGACCACAGGGGGCAACGCTATGGCTACACCTTC. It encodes CSASDHRGQRYGYTF.